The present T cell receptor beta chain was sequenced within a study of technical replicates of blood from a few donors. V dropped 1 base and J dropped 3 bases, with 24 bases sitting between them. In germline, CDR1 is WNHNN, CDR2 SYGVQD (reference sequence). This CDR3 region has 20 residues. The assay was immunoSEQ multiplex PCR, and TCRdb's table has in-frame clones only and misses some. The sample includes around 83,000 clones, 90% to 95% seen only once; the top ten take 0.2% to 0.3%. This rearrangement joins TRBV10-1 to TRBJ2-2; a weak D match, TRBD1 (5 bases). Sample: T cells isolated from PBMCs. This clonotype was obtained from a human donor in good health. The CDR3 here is CASSEFPPPLGPGDTGELFF. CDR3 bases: TGCGCCAGCAGTGAGTTTCCCCCGCCCTTGGGGCCAGGCGACACCGGGGAGCTGTTTTTT.